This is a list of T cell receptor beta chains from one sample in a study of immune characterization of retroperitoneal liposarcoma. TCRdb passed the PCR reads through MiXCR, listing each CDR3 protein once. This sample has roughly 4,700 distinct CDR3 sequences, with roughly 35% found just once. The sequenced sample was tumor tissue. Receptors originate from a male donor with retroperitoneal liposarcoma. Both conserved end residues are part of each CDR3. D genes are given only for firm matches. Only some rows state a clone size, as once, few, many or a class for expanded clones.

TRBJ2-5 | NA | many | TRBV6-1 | TGTGCCAGCAGTGAATTGGGTAGAGGGGAGACCCAGTACTTC | CASSELGRGETQYF
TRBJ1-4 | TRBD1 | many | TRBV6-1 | TGTGCCAGCGGAAAGGACAGGGGGACTAATGAAAAACTGTTTTTT | CASGKDRGTNEKLFF
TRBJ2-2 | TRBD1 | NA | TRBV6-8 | TGTGCCAGCGCCCGGGACAGCACGAACACCGGGGAGCTGTTTTTT | CASARDSTNTGELFF
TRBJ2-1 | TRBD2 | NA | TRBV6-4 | TGTGCCAGCAGCGCGGGAGGGGAAAACAATGAGCAGTTCTTC | CASSAGGENNEQFF
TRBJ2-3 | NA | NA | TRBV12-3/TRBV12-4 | TGTGCCAGCAGCAAAACACCACAGGGAACTCGCACAGATACGCAGTATTTT | CASSKTPQGTRTDTQYF
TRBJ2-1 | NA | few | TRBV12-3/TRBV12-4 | TGTGCCAGCACCCCGGCTGGACAGAGCTCCTACAATGAGCAGTTCTTC | CASTPAGQSSYNEQFF
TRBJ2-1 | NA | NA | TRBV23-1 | TGCGCCAGCAGTGGGGGCTCAGGGGTAGAGGGGGACTACAATGAGCAGTTCTTC | CASSGGSGVEGDYNEQFF
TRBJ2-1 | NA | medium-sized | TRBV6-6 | TGTGCCAGCAGTTACCGCCGAAACTACGAGCAGTTCTTC | CASSYRRNYEQFF
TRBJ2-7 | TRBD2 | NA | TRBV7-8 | TGTGCCAGCAGCCTCGGGACTAGCGGGAGGAATGAGCAGTACTTC | CASSLGTSGRNEQYF
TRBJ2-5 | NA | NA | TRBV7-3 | TGTGCCAGCAGCTCCACGGGAGCCATACAAGAGACCCAGTACTTC | CASSSTGAIQETQYF
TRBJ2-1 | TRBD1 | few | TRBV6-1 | TGTGCCAGCAGTGAGAGTACAGGGGTCGGCTACGAGCAGTTCTTC | CASSESTGVGYEQFF
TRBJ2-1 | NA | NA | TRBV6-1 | TGTGCCAGCAGGTCCGGGACACGCTCCGAGCAGTTCTTC | CASRSGTRSEQFF
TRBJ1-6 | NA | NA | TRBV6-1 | TGTGCCAGCAGTGAAGGGAGGGTTGGTAATTCACCCCTCCACTTT | CASSEGRVGNSPLHF
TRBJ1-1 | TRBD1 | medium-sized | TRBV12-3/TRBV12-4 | TGTGCCAGCAGCCGAAAGACAGGGATCAAAGAAGCTTTCTTT | CASSRKTGIKEAFF
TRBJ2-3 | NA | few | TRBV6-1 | TGTGCCAGCAGTTTATCCGGGACAGGGTTAGCGGGAGGCGGGACGCAGTATTTT | CASSLSGTGLAGGGTQYF